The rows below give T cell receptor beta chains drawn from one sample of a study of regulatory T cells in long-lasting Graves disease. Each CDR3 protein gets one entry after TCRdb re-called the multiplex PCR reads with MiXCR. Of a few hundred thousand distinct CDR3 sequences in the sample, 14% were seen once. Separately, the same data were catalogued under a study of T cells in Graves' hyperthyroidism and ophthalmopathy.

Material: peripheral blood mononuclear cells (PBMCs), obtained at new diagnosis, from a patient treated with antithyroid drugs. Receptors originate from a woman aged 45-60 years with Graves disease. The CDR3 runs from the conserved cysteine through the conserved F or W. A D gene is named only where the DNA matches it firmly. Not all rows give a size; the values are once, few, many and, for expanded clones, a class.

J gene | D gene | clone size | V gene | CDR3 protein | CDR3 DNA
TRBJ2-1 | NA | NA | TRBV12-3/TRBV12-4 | CASSLLASNEQFF | TGTGCCAGCAGTTTATTAGCGTCGAATGAGCAGTTCTTC
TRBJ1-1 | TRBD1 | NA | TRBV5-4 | CASSFTGGPTEAFF | TGTGCCAGCAGCTTTACAGGGGGACCCACTGAAGCTTTCTTT
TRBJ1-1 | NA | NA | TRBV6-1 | CASTRGRGAGMNTEAFF | TGTGCCAGCACTAGGGGAAGGGGGGCGGGGATGAACACTGAAGCTTTCTTT
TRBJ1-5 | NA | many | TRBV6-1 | CASSEAGGLTNQPQHF | TGTGCCAGCAGTGAAGCGGGGGGCCTCACGAATCAGCCCCAGCATTTT
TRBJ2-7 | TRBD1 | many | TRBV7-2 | CASSLERQGGRYEQYF | TGTGCCAGCAGCTTAGAGCGACAGGGGGGGCGTTACGAGCAGTACTTC
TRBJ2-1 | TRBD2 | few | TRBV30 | CAWSIGTSRYNEQFF | TGTGCCTGGAGTATTGGGACTAGTAGGTACAATGAGCAGTTCTTC
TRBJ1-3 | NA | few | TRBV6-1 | CASSTGTSGNTIYF | TGTGCCAGCAGTACAGGGACCTCTGGAAACACCATATATTTT
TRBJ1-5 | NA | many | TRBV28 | CASSSRVFQPQHF | TGTGCCAGCAGTTCCAGGGTTTTTCAGCCCCAGCATTTT
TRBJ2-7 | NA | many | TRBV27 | CASTKSEADEQYF | TGTGCCAGCACGAAGTCGGAGGCGGACGAGCAGTACTTC
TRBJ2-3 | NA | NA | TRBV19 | CVSSMGTEGTDTQYF | TGTGTCAGTAGTATGGGAACGGAGGGGACAGATACGCAGTATTTT
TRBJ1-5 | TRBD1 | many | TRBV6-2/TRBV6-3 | CASRRWEGQGRNQPQHF | TGTGCCAGCAGACGATGGGAAGGACAGGGACGAAATCAGCCCCAGCATTTT
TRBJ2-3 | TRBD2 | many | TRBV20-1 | CSARDQSSGSGDTQYF | TGCAGTGCTAGAGATCAGTCTAGCGGGAGCGGAGATACGCAGTATTTT
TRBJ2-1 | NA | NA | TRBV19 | CASSTRRSSYNEQFF | TGTGCCAGTAGTACTAGACGCAGCTCCTACAATGAGCAGTTCTTC
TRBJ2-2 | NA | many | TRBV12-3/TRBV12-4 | CAYDGITGELFF | TGTGCCTACGATGGAATCACCGGGGAGCTGTTTTTT
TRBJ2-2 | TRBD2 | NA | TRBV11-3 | CASSLGLNSGETGELFF | TGTGCCAGCAGCTTAGGACTGAATAGCGGGGAGACCGGGGAGCTGTTTTTT
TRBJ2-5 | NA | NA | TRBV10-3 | CAISEWGSINETQYF | TGTGCCATCAGTGAGTGGGGCAGCATAAACGAGACCCAGTACTTC
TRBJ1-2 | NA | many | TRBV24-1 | CATSDSGGYTF | TGTGCCACCAGTGATTCGGGCGGCTACACCTTC
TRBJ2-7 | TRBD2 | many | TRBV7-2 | CASSLDGTSHYEQYF | TGTGCCAGCAGCTTAGATGGGACTAGCCACTACGAGCAGTACTTC
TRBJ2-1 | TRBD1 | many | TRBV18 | CASSWDRSVEQFF | TGTGCCAGCTCATGGGACAGGTCAGTGGAGCAGTTCTTC
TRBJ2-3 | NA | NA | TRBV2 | CASSEGGGGGTDTQYF | TGTGCCAGCAGTGAGGGTGGGGGCGGCGGCACAGATACGCAGTATTTT
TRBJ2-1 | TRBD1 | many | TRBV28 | CASSMDRGKFF | TGTGCCAGCAGCATGGACAGGGGAAAGTTCTTC
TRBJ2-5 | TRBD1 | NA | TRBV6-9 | CASSYSDRGLGETQYF | TGTGCCAGCAGTTACTCAGACAGGGGGCTCGGGGAGACCCAGTACTTC
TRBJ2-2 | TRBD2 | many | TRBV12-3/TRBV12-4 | CASSILAANTGELFF | TGTGCCAGCAGCATCCTAGCGGCGAACACCGGGGAGCTGTTTTTT
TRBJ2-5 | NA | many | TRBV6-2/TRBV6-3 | CASSYRLLAQETQYF | TGTGCCAGCAGTTACAGGCTTCTAGCGCAAGAGACCCAGTACTTC
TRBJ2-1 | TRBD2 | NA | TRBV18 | CASSPPGLAGTDEQFF | TGTGCCAGCTCACCACCGGGACTAGCGGGAACCGATGAGCAGTTCTTC
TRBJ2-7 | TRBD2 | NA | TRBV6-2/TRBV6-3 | CASSYSAGGNYEQYF | TGTGCCAGCAGTTACTCGGCGGGGGGGAACTACGAGCAGTACTTC
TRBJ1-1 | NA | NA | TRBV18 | CASSPRGREGAFF | TGTGCCAGCTCCCCGCGAGGGCGGGAAGGAGCTTTCTTT
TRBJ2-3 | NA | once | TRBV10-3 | CATNPRSGMDTDTQYF | TGTGCCACCAACCCGAGATCCGGAATGGACACAGATACGCAGTATTTT
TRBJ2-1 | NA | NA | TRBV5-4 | CASSFRLVGNEQFF | TGTGCCAGCAGCTTTCGGTTAGTCGGGAATGAGCAGTTCTTC
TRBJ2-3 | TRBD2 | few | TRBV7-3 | CASSSTSGGPWDTDTQYF | TGTGCCAGCAGCTCGACTAGCGGGGGGCCATGGGACACAGATACGCAGTATTTT
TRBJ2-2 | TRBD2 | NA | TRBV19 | CASSMLAGSIGELFF | TGTGCCAGTAGTATGCTAGCGGGATCTATCGGGGAGCTGTTTTTT
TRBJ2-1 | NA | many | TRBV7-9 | CASSSVYNEQFF | TGTGCCAGCAGCTCAGTCTACAATGAGCAGTTCTTC
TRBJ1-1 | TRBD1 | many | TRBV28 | CASNQQGEGTEAFF | TGTGCCAGCAACCAACAGGGGGAGGGCACTGAAGCTTTCTTT
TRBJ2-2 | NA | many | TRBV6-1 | CASSLTGLPNTGELFF | TGTGCCAGCAGCTTAACAGGGCTTCCGAACACCGGGGAGCTGTTTTTT
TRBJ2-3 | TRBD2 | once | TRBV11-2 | CASNTTSGRPFTDTQYF | TGTGCCAGCAACACAACTAGCGGGAGACCCTTCACAGATACGCAGTATTTT
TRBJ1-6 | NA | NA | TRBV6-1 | CASSGLWTRGDSPLHF | TGTGCCAGCAGTGGCCTCTGGACAAGGGGGGATTCACCCCTCCACTTT
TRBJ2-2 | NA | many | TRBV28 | CASRGPGQNPGELFF | TGTGCCAGCAGGGGACCCGGTCAGAACCCCGGGGAGCTGTTTTTT
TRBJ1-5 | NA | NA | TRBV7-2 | CASSLAQPGGHQPQHF | TGTGCCAGCAGCTTAGCGCAGCCCGGGGGGCATCAGCCCCAGCATTTT
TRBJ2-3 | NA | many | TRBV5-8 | CASSLVSTDTQYF | TGCGCCAGCAGCTTGGTGAGCACAGATACGCAGTATTTT
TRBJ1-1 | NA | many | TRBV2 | CASSSEVLWVNTEAFF | TGTGCCAGCAGCTCAGAGGTGTTGTGGGTAAACACTGAAGCTTTCTTT
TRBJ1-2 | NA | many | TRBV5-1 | CASSLQGVAGYTF | TGCGCCAGCAGCTTGCAAGGGGTCGCTGGCTACACCTTC
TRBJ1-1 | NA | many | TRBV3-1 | CASSQGVVNTEAFF | TGTGCCAGCAGCCAAGGGGTGGTGAACACTGAAGCTTTCTTT
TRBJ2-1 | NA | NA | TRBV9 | CASSESTSDNEQFF | TGTGCCAGCAGCGAATCGACTAGTGACAATGAGCAGTTCTTC
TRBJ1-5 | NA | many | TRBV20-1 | CSASKGFNQPQHF | TGCAGTGCTAGTAAGGGATTCAATCAGCCCCAGCATTTT
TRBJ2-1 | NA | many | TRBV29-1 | CSFNEQFF | TGCAGCTTCAATGAGCAGTTCTTC
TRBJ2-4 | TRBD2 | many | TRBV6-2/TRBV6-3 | CATTGTSGVGGKNIQYF | TGTGCCACCACCGGGACTAGCGGAGTGGGTGGCAAAAACATTCAGTACTTC
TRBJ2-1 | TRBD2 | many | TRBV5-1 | CASSLAGRAFNEQFF | TGCGCCAGCAGCTTGGCCGGGAGGGCCTTTAATGAGCAGTTCTTC
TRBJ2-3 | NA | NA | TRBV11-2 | CASSFGRSSTDTQYF | TGTGCCAGCAGCTTTGGGCGGTCTAGCACAGATACGCAGTATTTT
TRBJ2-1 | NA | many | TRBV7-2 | CASSLAPSGTSYNEQFF | TGTGCCAGCAGCTTAGCGCCGAGCGGAACCTCCTACAATGAGCAGTTCTTC
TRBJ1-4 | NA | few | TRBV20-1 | CSASRSTNEKLFF | TGCAGTGCTAGTCGGTCAACTAATGAAAAACTGTTTTTT
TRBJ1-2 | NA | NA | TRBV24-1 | CATNEGDITFGGYTF | TGTGCCACCAATGAAGGGGACATAACCTTTGGAGGCTACACCTTC
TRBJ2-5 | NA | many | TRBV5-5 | CASSTGHQETQYF | TGTGCCAGCAGCACCGGACACCAAGAGACCCAGTACTTC
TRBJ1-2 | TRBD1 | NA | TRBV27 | CASSTRNRGRGGYTF | TGTGCCAGCAGTACACGAAACAGGGGGCGCGGGGGCTACACCTTC
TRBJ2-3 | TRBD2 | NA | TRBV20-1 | CSARDPGLAGPTDTQYF | TGCAGTGCTAGAGATCCAGGACTAGCGGGACCCACAGATACGCAGTATTTT
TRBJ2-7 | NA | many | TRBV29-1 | CSVAPRDRYEQYF | TGCAGCGTTGCTCCCCGAGACAGGTACGAGCAGTACTTC
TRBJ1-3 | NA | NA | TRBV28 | CASSLGDLLGNTIYF | TGTGCCAGCAGTTTAGGTGACTTATTAGGAAACACCATATATTTT
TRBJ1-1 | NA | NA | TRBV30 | CAWSERRGTEAFF | TGTGCCTGGAGTGAACGGAGGGGCACTGAAGCTTTCTTT
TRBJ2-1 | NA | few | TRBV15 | CATSGRHSNEQFF | TGTGCCACCAGCGGAAGACACTCCAATGAGCAGTTCTTC
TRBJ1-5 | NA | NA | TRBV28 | CASSRGANQPQHF | TGTGCCAGCAGCCGAGGCGCCAATCAGCCCCAGCATTTT